This TCR beta chain was sequenced during a study of blood T cell repertoires in COVID-19. Study-level information: Acute-phase and convalescent COVID-19 samples originated in the United States, Italy and Spain. The cDNA or gDNA used as material had been derived from T cells, B-cell-depleted T cells, or PBMCs.

Trimming cost V 0 bases and J 15 bases; bases outside gene matches: 15. The CDR3 runs 16 residues. The germline gives CDR1 LGHNA, CDR2 YNFKEQ. In the original analysis: Reference gene primers were amplified, and this amplification served to estimate nucleated cell counts. Method: immunoSEQ multiplex PCR; TCRdb's copy keeps in-frame clones and lacks some. That table is the source of V, J and clone size, and D and trimming were worked out from the DNA. The sample contains some 200,000 clones, roughly 79% of which appear only once. What was sequenced was peripheral blood. The receptor's source is a human donor with acute or convalescent COVID-19. The donor label of this sample is uncertain. J is TRBJ2-1 and V is TRBV4-2; 9 bases align to TRBD2. For the CDR3, the DNA is TGTGCCAGCAGCCAAGAGGGGCTAGCGGGACCCTCTAGACCGTTCTTC. Translated: CASSQEGLAGPSRPFF.